Listed here is a single TCR beta chain. What it recognizes is unknown. Researchers ran the PCR with 60 Vbeta and 13 Jbeta primers. Repertoires were generated with immunoSEQ multiplex PCR, while TCRdb's copy carries only in-frame clones and drops some. Among 25,000 or so clones listed, roughly 79% were seen once. The entry originates in a study of cytomegalovirus exposure and HLA in healthy donors. Study in general: A prior analysis found about 110 million unique TCR beta sequences from 170 million or so T cells. In terms of ancestry, the Caucasian-associated cluster contained roughly 80% of the approximately 380 genotyped donors.

Donors had nominal health at sampling but likely had unrecorded immune exposures. Trimming cost V 4 bases and J 0 bases; bases outside gene matches: 4. CDR3 size: 17 residues. Germline V gives CDR1 MGHDK, CDR2 SYGVNS. Study-level points and caveats: A later analysis linked a missense variant in DCLRE1C to the trimming of TCR beta V and J genes.

The sequenced sample was PBMCs. J is TRBJ1-6 and V is TRBV25-1, with 9 bases fitting TRBD1. This TCR came from a male donor in good health and CMV-seronegative. The CDR3: CASSGKDRGSYNSPLHF. The CDR3 DNA reads TGTGCCAGCAGTGGGAAGGACAGGGGCTCCTATAATTCACCCCTCCACTTT.